This note documents a single TCR beta chain sequence. Clones were read by immunoSEQ multiplex PCR, and TCRdb kept only the in-frame ones, dropping some. The profile shows 75,000 to 95,000 clones, around 93% of them singletons. J was trimmed by 3 bases and V by 5 bases; bases with no gene match: 9. CDR1 and CDR2 (germline): SGHVS, FQNEAQ. CDR3 size: 15 residues. The data stem from a study of T cell changes during pregnancy in multiple sclerosis. This chain uses TRBV7-8 with TRBJ1-1; 7 nucleotides line up with TRBD1. The clonotype was recovered from a female donor with multiple sclerosis, enrolled in a pregnancy study. The source was peripheral blood, collected before pregnancy. CDR3 sequence reads: CASSLLNRGYTEAFF. The CDR3 bases are TGTGCCAGCAGCCTATTGAACAGGGGTTACACTGAAGCTTTCTTT.